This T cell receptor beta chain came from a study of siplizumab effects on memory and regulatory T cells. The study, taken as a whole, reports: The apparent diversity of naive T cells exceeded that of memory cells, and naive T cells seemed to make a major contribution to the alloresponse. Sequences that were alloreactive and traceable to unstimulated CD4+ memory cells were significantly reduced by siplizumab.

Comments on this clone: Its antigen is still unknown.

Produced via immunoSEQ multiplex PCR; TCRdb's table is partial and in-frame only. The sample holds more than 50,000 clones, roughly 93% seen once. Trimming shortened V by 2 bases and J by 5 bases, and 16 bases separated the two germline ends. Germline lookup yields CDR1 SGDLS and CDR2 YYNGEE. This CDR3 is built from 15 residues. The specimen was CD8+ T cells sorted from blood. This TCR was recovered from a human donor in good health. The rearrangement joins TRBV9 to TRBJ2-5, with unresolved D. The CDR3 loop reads CASSVFPSQAETQYF. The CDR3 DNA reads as TGTGCCAGCAGCGTCTTTCCGAGCCAGGCGGAGACCCAGTACTTC.